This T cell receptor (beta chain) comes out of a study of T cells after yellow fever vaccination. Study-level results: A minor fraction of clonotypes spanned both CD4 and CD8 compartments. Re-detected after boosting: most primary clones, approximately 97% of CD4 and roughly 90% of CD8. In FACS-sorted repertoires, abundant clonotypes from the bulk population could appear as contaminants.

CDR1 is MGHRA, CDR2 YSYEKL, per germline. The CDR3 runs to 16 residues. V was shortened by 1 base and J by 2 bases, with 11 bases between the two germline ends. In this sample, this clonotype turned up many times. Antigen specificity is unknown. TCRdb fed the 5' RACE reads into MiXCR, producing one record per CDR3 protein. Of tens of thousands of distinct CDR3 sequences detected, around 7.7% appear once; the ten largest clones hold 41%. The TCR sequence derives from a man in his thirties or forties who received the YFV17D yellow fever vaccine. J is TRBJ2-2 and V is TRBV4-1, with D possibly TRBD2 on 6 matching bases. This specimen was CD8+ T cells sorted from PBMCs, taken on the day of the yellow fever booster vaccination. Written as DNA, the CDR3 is TGCGCCAGCAGCCAAGGTATTAGCGGAAACACCGGGGAGCTGTTTTTT. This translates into CASSQGISGNTGELFF.